The entry below describes one TCR beta chain. This entry comes from a study of blood T cell repertoires in COVID-19. Overall study context: COVID-19 samples from acute and convalescent phases originated in the United States, Italy and Spain.

Authors' analysis steps: Amplification from reference gene primers served as the basis for estimated nucleated cell counts. Produced via immunoSEQ multiplex PCR; TCRdb's table is partial and in-frame only. The V and J calls and clone size come from that table; D and trimming were worked out from the DNA. The table lists over 200,000 clones, over 80% of them singletons. The CDR3 extends over 13 amino acids. Germline values: CDR1 SGDLS, CDR2 YYNGEE. The trim removed 3 bases at V and 4 bases at J, leaving 1 base unmatched. The specimen was peripheral blood. This clonotype was obtained from a human donor in a cohort sampled during active COVID-19. The chain combines TRBV9 with TRBJ1-2; 9 bases match TRBD1. In nucleotides, the CDR3 is TGTGCCAGCAGCGCGGACAGGGGCTATGGCTACACCTTC. As protein: CASSADRGYGYTF.